This T cell receptor (beta chain) was recovered during a study of early T cells in non-severe SARS-CoV-2 infection. MiXCR, applied by TCRdb to the 5' RACE reads, yields one record per CDR3 protein. The sample lists about 31,000 distinct CDR3 sequences; 5.7% were seen once. Germline V gene lookup returns CDR1 SGHNT and CDR2 YYREEE (reference sequence). Trimming cost V 0 bases and J 5 bases; bases outside gene matches: 11. The CDR3 runs to 17 residues. The clonotype was recovered from an adult who was a healthcare worker with PCR-confirmed SARS-CoV-2 infection or an uninfected control (not recorded which). The chain uses TRBV5-4 and TRBJ2-7; 10 positions agree with TRBD2. Source material: whole blood. In nucleotides, the CDR3 is TGTGCCAGCAGCTTGGCGGTTCGAGCGGGAGGGCCAGACGAGCAGTACTTC. This translates into CASSLAVRAGGPDEQYF.